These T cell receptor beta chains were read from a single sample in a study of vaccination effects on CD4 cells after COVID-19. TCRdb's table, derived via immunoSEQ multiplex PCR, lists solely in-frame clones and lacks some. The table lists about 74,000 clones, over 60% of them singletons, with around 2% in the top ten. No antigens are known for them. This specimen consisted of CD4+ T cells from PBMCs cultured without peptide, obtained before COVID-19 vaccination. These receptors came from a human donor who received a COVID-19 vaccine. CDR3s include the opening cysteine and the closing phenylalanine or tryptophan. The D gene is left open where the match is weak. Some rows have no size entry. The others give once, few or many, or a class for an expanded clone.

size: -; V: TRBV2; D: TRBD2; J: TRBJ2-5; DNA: TGTGCCAGCAGTGTGGGACTAGCGGGGGGCGGGGAGACCCAGTACTTC; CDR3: CASSVGLAGGGETQYF
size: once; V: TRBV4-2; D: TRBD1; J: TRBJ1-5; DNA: TGTGCCAGCAGCCAAGTTTCCCTTGGACAGGGGAGGGTCAATCAGCCCCAGCATTTT; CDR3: CASSQVSLGQGRVNQPQHF
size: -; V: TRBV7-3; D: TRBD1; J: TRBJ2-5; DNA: TGTGCCAGCAGCACCCTGACAGGGGGCGGGGGTGAGACCCAGTACTTC; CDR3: CASSTLTGGGGETQYF
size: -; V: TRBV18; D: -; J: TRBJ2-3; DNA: TGTGCCAGCTCACCAGGTTCAGTCGTGACAGATACGCAGTATTTT; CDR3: CASSPGSVVTDTQYF
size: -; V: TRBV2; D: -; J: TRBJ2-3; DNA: TGTGCCAGCAGCGACGACCCGCACAACACAGATACGCAGTATTTT; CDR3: CASSDDPHNTDTQYF
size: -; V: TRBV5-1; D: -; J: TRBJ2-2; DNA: TGCGCCAGCAGCCCTGGGGGGTCCGGGGAGCTGTTTTTT; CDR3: CASSPGGSGELFF
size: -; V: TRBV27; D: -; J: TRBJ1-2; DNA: TGTGCCAGCAGTTTGATGTTATGGGGCACAAACTATGGCTACACCTTC; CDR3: CASSLMLWGTNYGYTF
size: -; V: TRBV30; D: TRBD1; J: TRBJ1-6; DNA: TGTGCCTGGAGCGCTGGGACAGGGGGGTCTAATAATTCACCCCTCCACTTT; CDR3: CAWSAGTGGSNNSPLHF
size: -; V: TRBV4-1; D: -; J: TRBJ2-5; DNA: TGCGCCAGCAATCCCATCCCCGGGCAGAGCCAAGAGACCCAGTACTTC; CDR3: CASNPIPGQSQETQYF
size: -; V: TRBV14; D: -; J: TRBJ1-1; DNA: TGTGCCAGCAGCCCCCCATATATTAGCACTGAAGCTTTCTTT; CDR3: CASSPPYISTEAFF
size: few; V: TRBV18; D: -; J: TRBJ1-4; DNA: TGTGCCAGCTCACGCAGACAGCAAAAAAATGAAAAACTGTTTTTT; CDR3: CASSRRQQKNEKLFF
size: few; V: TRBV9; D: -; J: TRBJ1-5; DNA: TGTGCCAGCAGCGCGGGGGACGCCCGGGGCAATCAGCCCCAGCATTTT; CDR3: CASSAGDARGNQPQHF
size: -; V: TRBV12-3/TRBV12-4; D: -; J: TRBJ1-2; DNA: TGTGCCAGCAGTTTAGTACGGGAGTGGGGCTACACCTTC; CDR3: CASSLVREWGYTF
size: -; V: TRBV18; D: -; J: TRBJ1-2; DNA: TGTGCCAGCTCACCAGAGAAGCTCCAAGCTAACTATGGCTACACCTTC; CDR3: CASSPEKLQANYGYTF
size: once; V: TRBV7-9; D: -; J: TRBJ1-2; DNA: TGTGCCAGCAGCTTAGTTTTGGGACAACGACCGGGCTACACCTTC; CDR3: CASSLVLGQRPGYTF
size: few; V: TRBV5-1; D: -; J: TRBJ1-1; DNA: TGCGCCAGCAGCTTTTCTCAAACAGGCTTTGAAGCTTTCTTT; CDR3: CASSFSQTGFEAFF
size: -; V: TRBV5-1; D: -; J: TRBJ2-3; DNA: TGCGCCAGCAGCTTGGGTGGGGACGGTACGCAGTATTTT; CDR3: CASSLGGDGTQYF
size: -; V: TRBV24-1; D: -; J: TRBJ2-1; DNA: TGTGCCACCAGTGACCCCACAGGCTCATCCAGTTACAATGAGCAGTTCTTC; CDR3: CATSDPTGSSSYNEQFF
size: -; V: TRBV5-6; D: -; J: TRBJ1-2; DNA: TGTGCCAGCAGCGTGGGACCCTCCTATGGCTACACCTTC; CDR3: CASSVGPSYGYTF
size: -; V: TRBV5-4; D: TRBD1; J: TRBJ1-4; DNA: TGTGCCAGCAGCTCCCTCGGGCCGACAGGGCCTAATGAAAAACTGTTTTTT; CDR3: CASSSLGPTGPNEKLFF
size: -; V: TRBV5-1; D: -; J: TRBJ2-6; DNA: TGCGCCAGCAGCTTTGAAGGGCCTGGGGCCAACGTCCTGACTTTC; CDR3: CASSFEGPGANVLTF
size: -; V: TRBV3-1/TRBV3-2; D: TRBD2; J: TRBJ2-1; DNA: TGTGCCAGCAGCCCGTACAGCGGGGGGATTTACAATGAGCAGTTCTTC; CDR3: CASSPYSGGIYNEQFF
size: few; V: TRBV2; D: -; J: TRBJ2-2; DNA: TGTGCCAGCAGACAGGGTACGAACACCGGGGAGCTGTTTTTT; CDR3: CASRQGTNTGELFF
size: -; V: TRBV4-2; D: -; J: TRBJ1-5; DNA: TGTGCCAGCAGCCAAGATGGGCGGGGGCATCAGCCCCAGCATTTT; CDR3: CASSQDGRGHQPQHF
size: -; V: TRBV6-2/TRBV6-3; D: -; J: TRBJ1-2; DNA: TGTGCCAGCAGTTTGAAATTCTATGGCTACACCTTC; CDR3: CASSLKFYGYTF
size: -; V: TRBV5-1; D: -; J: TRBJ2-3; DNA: TGCGCCAGCAGCATGGAGTCCGCAGATACGCAGTATTTT; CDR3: CASSMESADTQYF
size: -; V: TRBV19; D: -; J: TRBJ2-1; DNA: TGTGCCAGTAGCCCGCGGCGGTCGCGTAATGAGCAGTTCTTC; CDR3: CASSPRRSRNEQFF
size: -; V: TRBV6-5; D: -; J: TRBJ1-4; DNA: TGTGCCAGCAGTTACGGGGCGCCCTCAACTAATGAAAAACTGTTTTTT; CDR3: CASSYGAPSTNEKLFF
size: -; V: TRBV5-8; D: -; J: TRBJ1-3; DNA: TGTGCCAGCAGCCTCGGGACGACGGCAAGCTCTGGAAACACCATATATTTT; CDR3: CASSLGTTASSGNTIYF
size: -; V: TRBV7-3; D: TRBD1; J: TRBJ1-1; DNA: TGTGCCAGCAGCTTAGCCGGGACAGCGAACACTGAAGCTTTCTTT; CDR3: CASSLAGTANTEAFF
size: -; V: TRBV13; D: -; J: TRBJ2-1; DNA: TGTGCCAGCAGTTGGTCCTACAATGAGCAGTTCTTC; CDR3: CASSWSYNEQFF
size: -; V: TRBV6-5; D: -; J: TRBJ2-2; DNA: TGTGCCAGCAAGGGGTACCCGAACACCGGGGAGCTGTTTTTT; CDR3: CASKGYPNTGELFF
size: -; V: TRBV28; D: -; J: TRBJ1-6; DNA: TGTGCCAGCAGTACCCCCGATATAGGGGATTCACCCCTCCACTTT; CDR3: CASSTPDIGDSPLHF
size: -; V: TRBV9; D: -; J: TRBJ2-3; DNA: TGTGCCAGCAGCCCCCGAGCAGGGGCTAGCACAGATACGCAGTATTTT; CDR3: CASSPRAGASTDTQYF
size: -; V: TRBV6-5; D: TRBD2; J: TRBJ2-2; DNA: TGTGCCAGCAGGGCGGGGGGCCTCCCCGGGGAGCTGTTTTTT; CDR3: CASRAGGLPGELFF
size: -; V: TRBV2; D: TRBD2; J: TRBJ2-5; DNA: TGTGCCAGCAGTGATAGCGGGGCGGTCCAAGAGACCCAGTACTTC; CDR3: CASSDSGAVQETQYF
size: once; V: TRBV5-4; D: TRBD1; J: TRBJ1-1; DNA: TGTGCCAGCAGAGCCGGGACAGGGAGTACTGAAGCTTTCTTT; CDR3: CASRAGTGSTEAFF
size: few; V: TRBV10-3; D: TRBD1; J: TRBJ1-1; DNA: TGTGCCATCAGTGACCCGGGACAGTCGAACACTGAAGCTTTCTTT; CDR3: CAISDPGQSNTEAFF
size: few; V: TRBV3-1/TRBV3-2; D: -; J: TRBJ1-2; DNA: TGTGCCAGCAGCCAAGAGGGTCAGGGGCAAGGGTATGGCTACACCTTC; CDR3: CASSQEGQGQGYGYTF
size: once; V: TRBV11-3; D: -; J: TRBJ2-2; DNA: TGTGCCAGCAGCTTAGGGGGGGCGAGGACCGGGGAGCTGTTTTTT; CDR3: CASSLGGARTGELFF
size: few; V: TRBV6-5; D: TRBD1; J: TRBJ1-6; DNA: TGTGCCAGCAGTTACAAGTCAGGGGGTGATACACCCCTCCACTTT; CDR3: CASSYKSGGDTPLHF
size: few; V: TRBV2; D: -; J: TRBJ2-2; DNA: TGTGCCAGCAACGATAGGCCAGTCGGGGAGCTGTTTTTT; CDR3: CASNDRPVGELFF
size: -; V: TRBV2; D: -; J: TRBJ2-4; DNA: TGTGCCAGCAGTACGACCCCGGGCGGGATGTTCATTCAGTACTTC; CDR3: CASSTTPGGMFIQYF
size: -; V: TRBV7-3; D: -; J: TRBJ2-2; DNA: TGTGCCAGCAGCTCGAACAAGGGTGTGAGGGAGCTGTTTTTT; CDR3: CASSSNKGVRELFF
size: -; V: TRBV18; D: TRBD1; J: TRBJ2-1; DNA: TGTGCCAGCTCCAGATCCGGGACAGGGATGAATGAGCAGTTCTTC; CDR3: CASSRSGTGMNEQFF
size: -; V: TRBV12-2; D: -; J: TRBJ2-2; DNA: TGTGCAAGTCGCTTAGTCTTAGGAATTATAGACAGGGGTTACACCGGGGAGCTGTTTTTT; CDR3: CASRLVLGIIDRGYTGELFF
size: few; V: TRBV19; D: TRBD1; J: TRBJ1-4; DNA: TGTGCCAGTAGGGACAGGGGCCGCTCAACTAATGAAAAACTGTTTTTT; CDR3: CASRDRGRSTNEKLFF
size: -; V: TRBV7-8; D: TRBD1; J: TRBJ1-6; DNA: TGTGCCAGCAGCCCGGACAGGGGGGCAGCGTCACCCCTCCACTTT; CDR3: CASSPDRGAASPLHF
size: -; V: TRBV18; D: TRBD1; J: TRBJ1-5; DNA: TGTGCCAGCTCACCGAGACAGGGAGGCAATCAGCCCCAGCATTTT; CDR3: CASSPRQGGNQPQHF
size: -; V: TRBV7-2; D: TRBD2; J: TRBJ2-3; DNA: TGTGCCAGCAAAGCGGGGGCCACAGATACGCAGTATTTT; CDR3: CASKAGATDTQYF
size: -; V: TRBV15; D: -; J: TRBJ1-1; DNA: TGTGCCACCAGCAGAGATCCGGTGACTGAAGCTTTCTTT; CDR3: CATSRDPVTEAFF
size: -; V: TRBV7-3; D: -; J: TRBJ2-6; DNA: TGTGCCAGCAGCAGCTTCGGTACGGACTCTGGGGCCAACGTCCTGACTTTC; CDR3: CASSSFGTDSGANVLTF
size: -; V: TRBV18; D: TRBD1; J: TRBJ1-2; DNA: TGTGCCAGCTCATCGGGCTCCGGGACAGGGGGGAACTATGGCTACACCTTC; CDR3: CASSSGSGTGGNYGYTF